The rows below give T cell receptor beta chains drawn from one sample of a study of cytomegalovirus exposure and HLA in healthy donors. The data were produced by immunoSEQ multiplex PCR, yet TCRdb's version contains in-frame clones alone and is incomplete. The repertoire holds tens of thousands of clones, with just under 85% as singletons. Sequenced material: PBMCs. The source of these receptors is a woman aged 18-30 years in good health and CMV-seropositive. Each CDR3 is given with its conserved first and last residue. A D gene is named only where the DNA matches it firmly. A clone size is listed for some rows: how often the clone was seen (once, few, many), or a class if it is expanded.

d_call	clone_size	j_call	v_call	cdr3_aa	cdr3_nt
-	-	TRBJ1-1	TRBV4-1	CASSKTGTQNTEAFF	TGCGCCAGCAGCAAGACCGGGACACAGAACACTGAAGCTTTCTTT
-	-	TRBJ1-6	TRBV7-3	CASSLTPPAGGSPLHF	TGTGCCAGCAGCTTGACCCCCCCGGCGGGGGGTTCACCCCTCCACTTT
-	-	TRBJ2-4	TRBV15	CATSRTLGALGKNIQYF	TGTGCCACCAGCAGAACACTTGGGGCCTTAGGCAAAAACATTCAGTACTTC
-	-	TRBJ2-1	TRBV4-1	CASSPWGPSYNEQFF	TGCGCCAGCAGCCCCTGGGGGCCGTCCTACAATGAGCAGTTCTTC
-	-	TRBJ2-2	TRBV25-1	CASKPGGYAGELFF	TGTGCCAGCAAACCAGGGGGGTACGCCGGGGAGCTGTTTTTT
-	-	TRBJ1-2	TRBV5-1	CASSLDLTGIRGYTF	TGCGCCAGCAGCTTGGACTTAACAGGGATTCGAGGCTACACCTTC
-	-	TRBJ1-1	TRBV4-1	CASSPFGADNTEAFF	TGCGCCAGCAGCCCTTTTGGGGCGGATAACACTGAAGCTTTCTTT
-	-	TRBJ1-1	TRBV6-5	CASSSPRDNTEAFF	TGTGCCAGCAGTTCCCCGCGGGATAACACTGAAGCTTTCTTT
TRBD1	-	TRBJ1-5	TRBV28	CASSVSGTGGWGQPQHF	TGTGCCAGCAGTGTCTCCGGGACAGGGGGTTGGGGTCAGCCCCAGCATTTT
-	few	TRBJ2-1	TRBV5-1	CASSLDLYSYNEQFF	TGCGCCAGCAGCTTGGACTTATACTCCTACAATGAGCAGTTCTTC
-	-	TRBJ1-2	TRBV15	CATSREHVGSPVGDITF	TGTGCCACCAGCAGAGAGCACGTGGGTAGCCCCGTGGGGGACATCACCTTC
-	-	TRBJ2-1	TRBV21-1	CASSKVMLGWAINEQFF	TGTGCCAGCAGCAAAGTGATGCTGGGCTGGGCTATCAATGAGCAGTTCTTC
TRBD2	-	TRBJ2-3	TRBV7-2	CASSLLPPTSGRTDTQYF	TGTGCCAGCAGCTTACTACCCCCGACTAGCGGGAGGACAGATACGCAGTATTTT
-	-	TRBJ2-5	TRBV5-1	CASSQEYQETQYF	TGCGCCAGCAGCCAAGAGTACCAAGAGACCCAGTACTTC
-	-	TRBJ1-2	TRBV2	CASSEASHSYGYTF	TGTGCCAGCAGTGAAGCTAGTCACTCCTATGGCTACACCTTC
-	-	TRBJ1-6	TRBV27	CASSSSSYNSPLHF	TGTGCCAGCAGTTCGAGCTCCTATAATTCACCCCTCCACTTT
-	-	TRBJ2-5	TRBV5-1	CASSLAGRQETQYF	TGCGCCAGCAGCTTGGCGGGAAGACAAGAGACCCAGTACTTC
TRBD1	-	TRBJ1-5	TRBV7-3	CASSLSGGSNQPQHF	TGTGCCAGCAGCTTATCAGGGGGTAGCAATCAGCCCCAGCATTTT
-	-	TRBJ1-5	TRBV7-8	CASSLWNREGHQPQHF	TGTGCCAGCAGCTTGTGGAACAGGGAGGGTCATCAGCCCCAGCATTTT
TRBD1	once	TRBJ1-1	TRBV7-9	CASNRQGPTEAFF	TGTGCCAGCAACCGACAGGGACCCACTGAAGCTTTCTTT
TRBD2	-	TRBJ2-3	TRBV5-1	CASSLGLASDTQYF	TGCGCCAGCAGCTTAGGACTAGCGTCAGATACGCAGTATTTT
TRBD2	-	TRBJ2-2	TRBV15	CATSEGDSGGLAGELFF	TGTGCCACCAGCGAGGGCGATAGCGGGGGCCTCGCCGGGGAGCTGTTTTTT
TRBD1	-	TRBJ1-1	TRBV7-9	CASSLAGTGNTEAFF	TGTGCCAGCAGCTTAGCAGGGACAGGGAACACTGAAGCTTTCTTT
-	few	TRBJ1-1	TRBV19	CASRWGGEAFF	TGTGCCAGTAGATGGGGGGGTGAGGCTTTCTTT
TRBD1	-	TRBJ2-6	TRBV14	CASSQDRDRGRSGANVLTF	TGTGCCAGCAGCCAAGATAGGGACAGGGGACGCTCTGGGGCCAACGTCCTGACTTTC
TRBD1	-	TRBJ1-3	TRBV4-1	CASSQLQGAGNTIYF	TGCGCCAGCAGCCAGCTCCAGGGGGCTGGAAACACCATATATTTT
TRBD1	-	TRBJ1-2	TRBV2	CASSGDSANGYTF	TGTGCCAGCAGTGGGGACAGCGCCAATGGCTACACCTTC
TRBD2	-	TRBJ2-3	TRBV11-2	CASSSRSSGGTDTQYF	TGTGCCAGCAGCTCCCGTTCGAGCGGGGGCACAGATACGCAGTATTTT
TRBD1	-	TRBJ2-1	TRBV6-1	CASSVHLAGGDLNEQFF	TGTGCCAGCAGTGTACATTTGGCAGGGGGCGATCTCAATGAGCAGTTCTTC
TRBD2	-	TRBJ2-1	TRBV28	CASSELAGKNEQFF	TGTGCCAGCAGTGAACTAGCGGGAAAGAATGAGCAGTTCTTC
TRBD1	-	TRBJ2-2	TRBV6-5	CASRRDRGTAGELFF	TGTGCCAGCAGACGGGACAGGGGAACTGCCGGGGAGCTGTTTTTT
TRBD2	-	TRBJ2-5	TRBV30	CAWSVLSGKETQYF	TGTGCCTGGAGTGTACTGAGCGGGAAAGAGACCCAGTACTTC
TRBD2	-	TRBJ2-5	TRBV10-2	CASRGLAGAQVETQYF	TGCGCCAGCAGAGGACTAGCGGGAGCTCAGGTGGAGACCCAGTACTTC
-	-	TRBJ1-5	TRBV2	CASGSTGRNQPQHF	TGTGCCAGCGGATCCACAGGGCGCAATCAGCCCCAGCATTTT